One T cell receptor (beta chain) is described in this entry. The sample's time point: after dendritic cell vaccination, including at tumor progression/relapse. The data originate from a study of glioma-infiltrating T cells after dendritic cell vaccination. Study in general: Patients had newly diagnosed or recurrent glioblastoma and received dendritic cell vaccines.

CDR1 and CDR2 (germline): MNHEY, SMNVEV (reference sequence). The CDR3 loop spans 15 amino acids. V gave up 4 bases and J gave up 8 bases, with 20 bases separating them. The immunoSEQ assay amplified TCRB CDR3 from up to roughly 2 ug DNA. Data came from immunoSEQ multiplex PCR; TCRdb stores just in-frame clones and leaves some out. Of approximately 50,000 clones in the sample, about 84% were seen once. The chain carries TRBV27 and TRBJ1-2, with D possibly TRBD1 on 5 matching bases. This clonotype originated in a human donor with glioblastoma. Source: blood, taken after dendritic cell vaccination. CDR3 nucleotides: TGTGCCAGCAGTTATACTCTTGGGGCTGCGAGCGGCTACACCTTC. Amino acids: CASSYTLGAASGYTF.